This T cell receptor (beta chain) was documented in a study of T cell responses to AZD1222 COVID-19 vaccine. V was cut by 0 bases and J by 2 bases, with 8 bases left in between. Germline values: CDR1 ENHRY, CDR2 SYGVKD. The CDR3 is made up of 16 amino acids. Assay used: immunoSEQ multiplex PCR; TCRdb lists only in-frame clones, some missing. The sample records about 150,000 clones, roughly 94% being singletons. This TCR was recovered from an adult in good health. The sample here was peripheral blood, taken on day 0 of AZD1222 vaccination. The V and J genes are TRBV10-3 and TRBJ1-6, with D possibly TRBD1 on 5 matching bases. The CDR3 DNA reads TGTGCCATCAGTGAGTCGAAGGGGACCTATAATTCACCCCTCCACTTT. This translates into CAISESKGTYNSPLHF.